Following are 13 T cell receptor beta chains from one sample sequenced in a study of graft-versus-host responses after intestinal transplantation. Investigators treated the graft tissue so that it released intraepithelial and lamina propria lymphocytes. Sequenced by immunoSEQ multiplex PCR; TCRdb stores in-frame clones only, minus some. Altogether 60,000 to 70,000 clones are present, about 89% being singletons, with the ten largest covering approximately 1.6%. The sample here was ileum tissue, taken more than 350 days after transplant. Every receptor here comes from a human patient who received an intestinal transplant, so some T cells may come from the graft donor.

The V gene is TRBV5-4, the J gene TRBJ2-7; tentative D call: TRBD1 (6 bases). The CDR3 runs to 13 residues. The germline V and J ends were trimmed by 5 bases and 6 bases, with 15 bases remaining between them. The germline gives CDR1 SGHNT, CDR2 YYREEE (reference sequence). CDR3 sequence: CASSGTPLREQYF. In DNA form, the CDR3 reads TGTGCCAGCAGTGGGACACCCTTACGCGAGCAGTACTTC.

The rearrangement joins TRBV4-1 to TRBJ2-1, with 12 bases matching TRBD2. This CDR3 contains 14 residues. Per the germline V gene, CDR1 is MGHRA and CDR2 is YSYEKL. The ends lost 5 bases at V and 7 bases at J; junction bases unmatched: 3. Here the CDR3 reads CASSRTSGDNEQFF. The CDR3 bases are TGCGCCAGCAGCAGGACTAGCGGGGATAATGAGCAGTTCTTC.

Concerning this clone itself: Other DNA sequences in the same sample also yield this CDR3. This chain links TRBV28 with TRBJ1-5; no reliable D call. This CDR3 comprises 15 residues. V was trimmed by 4 bases and J by 2 bases, leaving 12 bases between them. Germline CDR1 is MDHEN and CDR2 is SYDVKM. The CDR3 region has the DNA TGTGCCAGCAGTTGGGCACTTACGGGCAATCAGCCCCAGCATTTT. Amino acid sequence: CASSWALTGNQPQHF.

The chain combines TRBV29-1 with TRBJ1-4; 9 nucleotides match TRBD1. J lost 8 bases, V lost 7 bases, and 23 bases had no gene match. There are 18 residues in the CDR3. From germline, CDR1 is SQVTM and CDR2 ANQGSEA. In DNA, the CDR3 is TGCAGCGGCGCGGATGCGGGACAGGGTAGGGGGCTGGGGGAAAAACTGTTTTTT. As protein: CSGADAGQGRGLGEKLFF. The complete variable domain, with remaining parts taken from reference TRBV29-1 and TRBJ1-4, reads SAVISQKPSRDICQRGTSLTIQCQVDSQVTMMFWYRQQPGQSLTLIATANQGSEATYESGFVIDKFPISRPNLTFSTLTVSNMSPEDSSIYLCSGADAGQGRGLGEKLFFGSGTQLSVL.

The chain links TRBV29-1 to TRBJ2-5, with 12 bases lining up with TRBD2. Germline V CDR1 and CDR2: SQVTM, ANQGSEA. The CDR3 is made up of 15 amino acids. V was pared by 5 bases and J by 7 bases, with 11 bases of the junction left unmatched. The CDR3 loop is CSVNELAGGRGTQYF. Here the CDR3 DNA reads TGCAGCGTTAATGAGCTAGCGGGGGGGCGCGGGACCCAGTACTTC.

The V gene is TRBV7-6, the J gene TRBJ2-3; D remains unclear. Germline CDR1 and CDR2: SGHVS and FNYEAQ. This CDR3 contains 15 residues. V was trimmed by 5 bases and J by 4 bases, leaving 16 bases between them. CDR3 sequence: CASSTKIHPPDTQYF. CDR3 in DNA: TGTGCCAGCAGCACCAAAATCCATCCACCAGATACGCAGTATTTT.

The chain couples TRBV27 to TRBJ1-5; tentatively, D is TRBD1 (5 bases). This CDR3 has 14 amino acids. Trimming cost V 8 bases and J 0 bases, with 11 bases left between them. Germline values: CDR1 MNHEY, CDR2 SMNVEV (reference sequence). This chain's CDR3 is CASANQGSNQPQHF. The DNA for the CDR3 is TGTGCCAGCGCGAATCAGGGTAGCAATCAGCCCCAGCATTTT.

The V and J genes are TRBV6-4 and TRBJ1-5; D gene uncertain. The germline V and J ends were trimmed by 8 bases and 4 bases, with 12 bases remaining between them. CDR1 and CDR2 (germline): MRHNA, SNTAGT. The CDR3 length is 13 residues. The CDR3 nucleotides read TGTGCCAGCTCCACAGAAGAAAATCAGCCCCAGCATTTT. Translated, it gives CASSTEENQPQHF.

This clone was recorded once. The genes are TRBV6-6 and TRBJ2-7; possibly TRBD2 for D (7 bases). The CDR3 length is 12 residues. V was pared by 6 bases and J by 5 bases, with 11 bases between. In germline, CDR1 is MNHNY, CDR2 SVGAGI (reference sequence). CDR3 DNA sequence: TGTGCCAGCAGGGGGGGGCACCACGAGCAGTACTTC. This translates into CASRGGHHEQYF.

The gene calls are TRBV9 and TRBJ2-3; D possibly matches TRBD1 or TRBD2 (5 bases each). Germline CDR1 is SGDLS and CDR2 is YYNGEE. Trimming cost V 0 bases and J 3 bases, with 11 bases left between them. This CDR3 is built from 15 residues. The CDR3, as DNA: TGTGCCAGCAGCGTAGTTGGGGACCAAACAGATACGCAGTATTTT. This encodes CASSVVGDQTDTQYF.

This chain links TRBV28 with TRBJ1-1; 9 bases line up with TRBD1. V was clipped by 5 bases and J by 0 bases; unmatched bases: 10. CDR1 and CDR2 (germline): MDHEN, SYDVKM. The CDR3 has 17 amino acids. The CDR3 sequence is CASSPRDRVPMNTEAFF. The CDR3 region has the DNA TGTGCCAGCAGTCCACGGGACAGGGTACCTATGAACACTGAAGCTTTCTTT.

Here the CDR3 DNA reads TGTGCCAGCAGGGCCGGGACAGGGGAATCACCCCTCCACTTT. It yields the protein CASRAGTGESPLHF. The rearrangement links TRBV6-8 to TRBJ1-6; 10 nucleotides match TRBD1. There are 14 residues in the CDR3. CDR1 and CDR2 from the germline V gene are MNHGY and SAAAGT. The ends lost 6 bases at V and 10 bases at J; junction bases unmatched: 6.

This clone was recorded a few times. This chain links TRBV6-5 with TRBJ1-5; 8 positions match TRBD1. V lost 10 bases, J lost 5 bases, and 7 bases stayed unmatched. Looked up from germline, CDR1 is MNHEY and CDR2 is SVGAGI. CDR3 length: 13 residues. CDR3 sequence: CATWQGADQPQHF. The CDR3 DNA sequence: TGTGCCACTTGGCAGGGGGCTGATCAGCCCCAGCATTTT.